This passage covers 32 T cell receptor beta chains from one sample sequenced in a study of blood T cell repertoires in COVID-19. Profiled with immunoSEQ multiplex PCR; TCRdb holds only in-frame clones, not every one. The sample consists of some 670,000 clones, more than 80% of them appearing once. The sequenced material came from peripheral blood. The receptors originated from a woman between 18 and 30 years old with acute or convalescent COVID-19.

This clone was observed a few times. CDR3 sequence (DNA): TGCGCCAGCAGCTTGGGGCAGTTAATTAACTATGGCTACACCTTC. Translation gives CASSLGQLINYGYTF. The chain is built from TRBV5-1 and TRBJ1-2; D gene uncertain. Germline CDR1 SGHRS, CDR2 YFSETQ. Trimming shortened V by 0 bases and J by 1 base, and 10 bases separated the two germline ends. This CDR3 is 15 amino acids long.

CDR3 coding DNA: TGTGCCAGCCACGAGGAAGCTGGGGCCAACGTCCTGACTTTC. It translates to CASHEEAGANVLTF. V is TRBV19 and J is TRBJ2-6; the D is unclear. Trimming removed 9 bases at V and 2 bases at J, with 11 bases between. CDR1 and CDR2 (germline): LNHDA, SQIVND (reference sequence). This CDR3 is built from 14 residues.

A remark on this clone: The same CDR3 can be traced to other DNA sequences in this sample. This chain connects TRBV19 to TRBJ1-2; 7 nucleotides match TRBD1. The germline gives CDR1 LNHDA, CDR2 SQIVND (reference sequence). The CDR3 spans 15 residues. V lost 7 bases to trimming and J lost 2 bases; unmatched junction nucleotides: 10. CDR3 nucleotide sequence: TGTGCCAGTACCCTTCGACAGGGCCCCAACTATGGCTACACCTTC. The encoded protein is CASTLRQGPNYGYTF. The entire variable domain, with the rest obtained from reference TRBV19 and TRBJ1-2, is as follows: DGGITQSPKYLFRKEGQNVTLSCEQNLNHDAMYWYRQDPGQGLRLIYYSQIVNDFQKGDIAEGYSVSREKKESFPLTVTSAQKNPTAFYLCASTLRQGPNYGYTFGSGTRLTVV.

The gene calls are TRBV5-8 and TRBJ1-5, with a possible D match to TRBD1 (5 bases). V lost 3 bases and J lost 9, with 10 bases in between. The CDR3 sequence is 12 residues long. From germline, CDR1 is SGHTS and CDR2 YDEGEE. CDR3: CASSSPQGPQHF. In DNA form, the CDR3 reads TGTGCCAGCAGCTCCCCTCAGGGGCCCCAGCATTTT.

CDR3 bases: TGCGCCAGCAGCCACGGGGGGGCCCTAGAGACCCAGTACTTC. This gives the protein CASSHGGALETQYF. The V and J genes are TRBV4-1 and TRBJ2-5; 8 bases map to TRBD2. The CDR3 is 14 amino acids. The J segment lost 4 bases and the V segment lost 3 bases, leaving 4 bases of the junction unmatched. Germline V CDR1 and CDR2: MGHRA, YSYEKL.

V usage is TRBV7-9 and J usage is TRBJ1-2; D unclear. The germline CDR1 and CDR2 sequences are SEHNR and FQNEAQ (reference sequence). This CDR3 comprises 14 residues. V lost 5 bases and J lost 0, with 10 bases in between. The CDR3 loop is CASSVGLSNYGYTF. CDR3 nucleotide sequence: TGTGCCAGCAGCGTAGGACTGTCTAACTATGGCTACACCTTC.

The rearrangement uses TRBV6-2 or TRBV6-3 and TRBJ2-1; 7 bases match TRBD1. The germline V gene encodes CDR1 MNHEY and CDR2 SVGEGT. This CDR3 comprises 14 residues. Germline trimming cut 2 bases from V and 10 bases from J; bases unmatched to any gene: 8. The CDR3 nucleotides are TGTGCCAGCAGTTACCTCGGACAGGATGTCGAGCAGTTCTTC. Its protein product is CASSYLGQDVEQFF.

In DNA, the CDR3 is TGTGCCAGCAGTGTTCCGACAGGACATAACCAAGAGACCCAGTACTTC. Its protein product is CASSVPTGHNQETQYF. The rearrangement uses TRBV6-1 and TRBJ2-5; perhaps TRBD1 as D (6 bases). V lost 4 bases to trimming and J lost 0 bases, with 15 bases between them. CDR1 is MNHNS and CDR2 is SASEGT in the germline V gene. CDR3 length: 16 amino acids.

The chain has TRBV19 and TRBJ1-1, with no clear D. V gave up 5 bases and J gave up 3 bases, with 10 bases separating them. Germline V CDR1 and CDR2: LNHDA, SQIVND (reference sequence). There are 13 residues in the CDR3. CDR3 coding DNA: TGTGCCAGTAGTGTGAAGCGATACACTGAAGCTTTCTTT. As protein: CASSVKRYTEAFF.

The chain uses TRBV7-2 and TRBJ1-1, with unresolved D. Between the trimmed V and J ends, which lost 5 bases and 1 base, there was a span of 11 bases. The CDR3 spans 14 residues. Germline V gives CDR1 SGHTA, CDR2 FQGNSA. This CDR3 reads CASSPPSTNTEAFF. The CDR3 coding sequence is TGTGCCAGCAGCCCACCCTCTACGAACACTGAAGCTTTCTTT.

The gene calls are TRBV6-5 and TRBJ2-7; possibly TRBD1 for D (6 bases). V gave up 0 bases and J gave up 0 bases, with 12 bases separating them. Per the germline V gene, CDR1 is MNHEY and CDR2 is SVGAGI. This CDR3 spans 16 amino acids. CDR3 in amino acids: CASSYSTADSSYEQYF. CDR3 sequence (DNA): TGTGCCAGCAGTTACTCGACGGCGGACAGCTCCTACGAGCAGTACTTC.

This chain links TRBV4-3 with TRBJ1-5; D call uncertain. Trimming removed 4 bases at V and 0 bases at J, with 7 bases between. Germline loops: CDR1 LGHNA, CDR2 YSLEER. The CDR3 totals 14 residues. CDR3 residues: CASSPHHSNQPQHF. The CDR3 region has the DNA TGCGCCAGCAGCCCCCATCATAGCAATCAGCCCCAGCATTTT.

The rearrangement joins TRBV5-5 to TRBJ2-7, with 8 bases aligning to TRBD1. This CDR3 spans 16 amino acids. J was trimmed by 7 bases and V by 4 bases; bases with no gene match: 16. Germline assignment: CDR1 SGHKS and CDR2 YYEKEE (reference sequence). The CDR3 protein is CASSRLWTGSSGEQYF. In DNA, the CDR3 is TGTGCCAGCAGCCGTTTATGGACAGGGTCTTCGGGAGAGCAGTACTTC.

DNA for the CDR3: TGTGCCAGCAGCCAGAGGTTTGGACAGGTTTCGGGCTATGGCTACACCTTC. Amino acids: CASSQRFGQVSGYGYTF. The gene calls are TRBV3-1 (or the pseudogene TRBV3-2) and TRBJ1-2; 7 positions match TRBD1. Germline loops: CDR1 LGHDT, CDR2 YNNKEL (reference sequence). The CDR3 spans 17 residues. V gave up 3 bases and J gave up 4 bases; unmatched junction bases: 14.

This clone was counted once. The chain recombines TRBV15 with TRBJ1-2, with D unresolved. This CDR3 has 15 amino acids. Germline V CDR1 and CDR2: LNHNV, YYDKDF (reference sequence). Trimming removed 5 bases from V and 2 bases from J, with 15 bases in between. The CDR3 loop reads CATSPGYIENYGYTF. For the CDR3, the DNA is TGTGCCACCAGCCCGGGTTACATCGAGAACTATGGCTACACCTTC.

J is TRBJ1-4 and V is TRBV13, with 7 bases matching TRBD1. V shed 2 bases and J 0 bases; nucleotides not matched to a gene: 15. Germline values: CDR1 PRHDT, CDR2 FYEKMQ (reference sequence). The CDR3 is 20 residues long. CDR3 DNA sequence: TGTGCCAGCAGCTTATATCAGGGGGACGTCTCCGCACCAACTAATGAAAAACTGTTTTTT. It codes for CASSLYQGDVSAPTNEKLFF.

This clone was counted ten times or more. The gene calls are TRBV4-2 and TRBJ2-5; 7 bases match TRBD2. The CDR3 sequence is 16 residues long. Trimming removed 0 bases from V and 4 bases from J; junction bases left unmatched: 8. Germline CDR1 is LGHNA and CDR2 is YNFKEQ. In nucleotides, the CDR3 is TGTGCCAGCAGCCAAGATGGGCTCTCGGGGGGAGAGACCCAGTACTTC. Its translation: CASSQDGLSGGETQYF.

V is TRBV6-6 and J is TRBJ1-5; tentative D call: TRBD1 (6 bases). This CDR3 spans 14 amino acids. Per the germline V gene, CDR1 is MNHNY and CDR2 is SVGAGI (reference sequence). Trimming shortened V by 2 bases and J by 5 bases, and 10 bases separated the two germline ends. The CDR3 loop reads CASSYAGADQPQHF. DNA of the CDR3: TGTGCCAGCAGTTACGCAGGGGCAGATCAGCCCCAGCATTTT.

This CDR3 is CASSSGRADYGYTF. As DNA, the CDR3 is TGTGCCAGCAGTAGTGGCAGGGCGGACTATGGCTACACCTTC. V usage is TRBV6-1 and J usage is TRBJ1-2; maybe TRBD1 (5 bases). V lost 5 bases to trimming and J lost 3 bases, with 13 bases between them. Germline CDR1 and CDR2: MNHNS and SASEGT. The CDR3 length is 14 residues.

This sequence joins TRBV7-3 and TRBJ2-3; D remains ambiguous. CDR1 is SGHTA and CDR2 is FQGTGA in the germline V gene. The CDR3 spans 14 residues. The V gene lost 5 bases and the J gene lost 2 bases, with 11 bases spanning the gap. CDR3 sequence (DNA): TGTGCCAGCAGCATGACTCCGTCCACAGATACGCAGTATTTT. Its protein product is CASSMTPSTDTQYF.

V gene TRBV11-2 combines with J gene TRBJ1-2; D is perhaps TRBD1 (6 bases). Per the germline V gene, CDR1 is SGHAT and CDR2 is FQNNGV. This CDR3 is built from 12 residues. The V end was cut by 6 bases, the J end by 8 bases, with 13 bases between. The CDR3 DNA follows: TGTGCCAGCAGTTCTAACAGGGTCGGCTACACCTTC. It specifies CASSSNRVGYTF.

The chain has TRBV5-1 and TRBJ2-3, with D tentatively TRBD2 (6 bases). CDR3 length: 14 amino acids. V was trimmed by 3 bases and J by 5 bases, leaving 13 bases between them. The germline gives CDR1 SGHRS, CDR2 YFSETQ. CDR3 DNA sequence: TGCGCCAGCAGCTGGGACTTACACGTAGATACGCAGTATTTT. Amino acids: CASSWDLHVDTQYF.

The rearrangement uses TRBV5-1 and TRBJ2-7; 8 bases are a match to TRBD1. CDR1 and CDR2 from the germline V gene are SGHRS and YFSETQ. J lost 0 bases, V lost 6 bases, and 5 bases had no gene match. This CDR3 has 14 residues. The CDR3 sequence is CASNYGQGSYEQYF. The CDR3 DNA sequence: TGCGCCAGCAACTACGGACAGGGCTCCTACGAGCAGTACTTC.

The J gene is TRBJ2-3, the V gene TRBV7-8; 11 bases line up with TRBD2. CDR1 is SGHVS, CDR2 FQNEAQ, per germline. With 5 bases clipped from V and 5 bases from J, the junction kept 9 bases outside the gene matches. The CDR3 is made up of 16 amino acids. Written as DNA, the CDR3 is TGTGCCAGCAGCACCTCTAGCGGGGGGTACCTAGATACGCAGTATTTT. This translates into CASSTSSGGYLDTQYF.

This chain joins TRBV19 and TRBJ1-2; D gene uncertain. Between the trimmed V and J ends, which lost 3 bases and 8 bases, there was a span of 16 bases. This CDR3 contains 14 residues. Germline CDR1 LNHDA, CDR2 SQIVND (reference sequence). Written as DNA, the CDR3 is TGTGCCAGTAGTATCTCTCGGTCCCTGCGAGGCTACACCTTC. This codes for CASSISRSLRGYTF.

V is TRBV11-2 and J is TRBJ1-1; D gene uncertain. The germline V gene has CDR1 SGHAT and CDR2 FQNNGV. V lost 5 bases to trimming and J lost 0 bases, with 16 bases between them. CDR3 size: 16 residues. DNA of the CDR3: TGTGCCAGCAGCAAATGGACCCGGGATTTGAACACTGAAGCTTTCTTT. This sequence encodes CASSKWTRDLNTEAFF.

The CDR3 loop is CASSQDRSYEQYF. The CDR3, as DNA: TGTGCCAGCAGTCAGGACAGGTCCTACGAGCAGTACTTC. The rearrangement joins TRBV27 to TRBJ2-7; TRBD1 matches 7 bases. J lost 1 base, V lost 5 bases, and 2 bases had no gene match. This CDR3 comprises 13 residues. From germline, CDR1 is MNHEY and CDR2 SMNVEV (reference sequence).

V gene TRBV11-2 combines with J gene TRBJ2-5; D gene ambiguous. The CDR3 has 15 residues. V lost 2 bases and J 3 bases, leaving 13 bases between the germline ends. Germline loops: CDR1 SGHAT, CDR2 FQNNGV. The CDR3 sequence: CASSLRLTGEETQYF. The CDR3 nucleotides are TGTGCCAGCAGCTTAAGGCTGACGGGTGAAGAGACCCAGTACTTC.

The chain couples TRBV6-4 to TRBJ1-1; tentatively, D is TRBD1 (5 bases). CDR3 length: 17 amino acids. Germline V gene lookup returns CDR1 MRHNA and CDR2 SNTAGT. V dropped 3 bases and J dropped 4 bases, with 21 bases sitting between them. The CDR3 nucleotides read TGTGCCAGCAGTGATACCGCCATGCGGGGGGGATTCACTGAAGCTTTCTTT. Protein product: CASSDTAMRGGFTEAFF.

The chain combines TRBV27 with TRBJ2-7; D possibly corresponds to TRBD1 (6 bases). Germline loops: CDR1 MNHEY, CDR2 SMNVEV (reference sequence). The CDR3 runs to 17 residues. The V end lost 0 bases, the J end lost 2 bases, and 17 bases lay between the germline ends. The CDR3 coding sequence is TGTGCCAGCAGTTTATCTCGGAGGACAGACACCCCCTACGAGCAGTACTTC. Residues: CASSLSRRTDTPYEQYF.

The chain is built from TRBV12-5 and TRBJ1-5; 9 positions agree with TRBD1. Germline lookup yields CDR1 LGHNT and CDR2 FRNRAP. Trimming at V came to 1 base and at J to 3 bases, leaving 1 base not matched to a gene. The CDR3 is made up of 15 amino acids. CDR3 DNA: TGTGCTAGTGGTTTGGGGACAGGGGACAATCAGCCCCAGCATTTT. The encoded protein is CASGLGTGDNQPQHF. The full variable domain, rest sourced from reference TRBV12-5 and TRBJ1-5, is DARVTQTPRHKVTEMGQEVTMRCQPILGHNTVFWYRQTMMQGLELLAYFRNRAPLDDSGMPKDRFSAEMPDATLATLKIQPSEPRDSAVYFCASGLGTGDNQPQHFGDGTRLSIL.

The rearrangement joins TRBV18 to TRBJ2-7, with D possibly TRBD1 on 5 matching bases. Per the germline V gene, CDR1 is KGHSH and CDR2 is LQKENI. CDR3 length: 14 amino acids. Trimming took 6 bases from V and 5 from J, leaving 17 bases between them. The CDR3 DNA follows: TGTGCCAGCTCCCCAGTGGGGCAATGGGACGAGCAGTACTTC. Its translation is CASSPVGQWDEQYF.